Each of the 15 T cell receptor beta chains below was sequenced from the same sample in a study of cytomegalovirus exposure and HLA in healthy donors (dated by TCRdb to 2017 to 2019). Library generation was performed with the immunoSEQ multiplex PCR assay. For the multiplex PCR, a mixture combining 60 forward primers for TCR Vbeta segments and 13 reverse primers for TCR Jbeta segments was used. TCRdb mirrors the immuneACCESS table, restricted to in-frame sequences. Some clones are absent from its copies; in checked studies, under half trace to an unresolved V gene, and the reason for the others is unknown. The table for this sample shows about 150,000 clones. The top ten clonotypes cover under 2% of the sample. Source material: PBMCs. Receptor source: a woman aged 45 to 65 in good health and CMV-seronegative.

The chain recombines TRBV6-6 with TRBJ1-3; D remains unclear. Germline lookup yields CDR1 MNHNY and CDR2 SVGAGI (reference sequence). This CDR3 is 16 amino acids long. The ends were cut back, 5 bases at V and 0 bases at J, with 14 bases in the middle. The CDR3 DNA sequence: TGTGCCAGCAGTGCAGGAGGACGGATCTCTGGAAACACCATATATTTT. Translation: CASSAGGRISGNTIYF.

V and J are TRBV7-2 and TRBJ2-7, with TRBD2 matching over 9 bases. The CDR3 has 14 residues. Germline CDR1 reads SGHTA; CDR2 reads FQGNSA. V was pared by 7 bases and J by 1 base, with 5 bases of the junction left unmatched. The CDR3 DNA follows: TGTGCCAGCACACCGGGACTAGCATCCTACGAGCAGTACTTC. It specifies CASTPGLASYEQYF.

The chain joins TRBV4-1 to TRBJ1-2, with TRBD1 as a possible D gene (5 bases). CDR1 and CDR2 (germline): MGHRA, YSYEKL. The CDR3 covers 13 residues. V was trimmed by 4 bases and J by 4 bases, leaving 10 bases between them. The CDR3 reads CASSPDSLYGYTF. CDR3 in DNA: TGCGCCAGCAGCCCAGACAGTCTCTATGGCTACACCTTC.

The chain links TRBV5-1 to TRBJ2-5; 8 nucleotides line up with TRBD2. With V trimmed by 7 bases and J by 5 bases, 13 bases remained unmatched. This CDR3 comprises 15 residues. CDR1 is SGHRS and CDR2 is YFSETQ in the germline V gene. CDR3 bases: TGCGCCAGCCTCCGGCCGGGACTAGACCTGGAGACCCAGTACTTC. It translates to CASLRPGLDLETQYF.

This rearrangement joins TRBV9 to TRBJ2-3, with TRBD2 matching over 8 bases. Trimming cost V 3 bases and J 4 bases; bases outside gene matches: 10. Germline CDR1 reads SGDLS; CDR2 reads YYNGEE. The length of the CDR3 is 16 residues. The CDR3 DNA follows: TGTGCCAGCAGCGGCTCCGGGACGGGGGGGCCAGATACGCAGTATTTT. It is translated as CASSGSGTGGPDTQYF.

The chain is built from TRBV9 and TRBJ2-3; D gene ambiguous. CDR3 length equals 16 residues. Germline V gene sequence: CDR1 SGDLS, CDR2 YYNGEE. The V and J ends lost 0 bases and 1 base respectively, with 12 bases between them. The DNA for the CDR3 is TGTGCCAGCAGCGTAGCTACTGTCTTCGGCACAGATACGCAGTATTTT. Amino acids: CASSVATVFGTDTQYF.

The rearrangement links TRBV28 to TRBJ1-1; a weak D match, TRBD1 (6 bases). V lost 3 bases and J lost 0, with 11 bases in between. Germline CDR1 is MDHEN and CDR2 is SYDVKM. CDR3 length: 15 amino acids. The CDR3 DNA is TGTGCCAGCAGTTTCCTCAGGGGCATGAACACTGAAGCTTTCTTT. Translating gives CASSFLRGMNTEAFF.

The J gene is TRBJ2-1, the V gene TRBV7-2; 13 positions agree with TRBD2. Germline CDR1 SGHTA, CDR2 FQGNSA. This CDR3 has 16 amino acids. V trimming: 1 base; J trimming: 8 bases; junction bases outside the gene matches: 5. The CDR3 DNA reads TGTGCCAGCAGCTTAGTCGGGACTAGCGGGGCCGATGAGCAGTTCTTC. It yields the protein CASSLVGTSGADEQFF.

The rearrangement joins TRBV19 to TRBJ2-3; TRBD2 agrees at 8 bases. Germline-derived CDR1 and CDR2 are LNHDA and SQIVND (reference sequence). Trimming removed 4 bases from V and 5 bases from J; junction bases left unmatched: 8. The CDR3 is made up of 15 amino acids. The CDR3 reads CASSSTSGPGDTQYF. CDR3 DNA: TGTGCCAGTAGTAGTACTAGCGGACCCGGAGATACGCAGTATTTT. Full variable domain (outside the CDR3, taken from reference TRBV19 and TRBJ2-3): DGGITQSPKYLFRKEGQNVTLSCEQNLNHDAMYWYRQDPGQGLRLIYYSQIVNDFQKGDIAEGYSVSREKKESFPLTVTSAQKNPTAFYLCASSSTSGPGDTQYFGPGTRLTVL.

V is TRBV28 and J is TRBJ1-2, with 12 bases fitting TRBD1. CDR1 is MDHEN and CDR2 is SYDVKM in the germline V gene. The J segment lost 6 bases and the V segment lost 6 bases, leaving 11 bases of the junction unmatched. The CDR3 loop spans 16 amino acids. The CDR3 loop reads CASSLPGTGGLHGYTF. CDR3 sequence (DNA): TGTGCCAGCAGCTTACCCGGGACAGGGGGCTTGCATGGCTACACCTTC.

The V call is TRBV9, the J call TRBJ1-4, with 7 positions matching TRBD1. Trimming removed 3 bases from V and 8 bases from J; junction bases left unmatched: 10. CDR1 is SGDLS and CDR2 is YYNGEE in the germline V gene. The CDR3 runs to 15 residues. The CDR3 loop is CASSGDRAGGEKLFF. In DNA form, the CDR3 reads TGTGCCAGCAGCGGAGACAGGGCGGGAGGGGAAAAACTGTTTTTT.

The DNA of the CDR3 is TGTGCCAGCAGCCCGGGGGGGCGGGGGCCCGGGGAGCTGTTTTTT. This codes for CASSPGGRGPGELFF. The rearrangement uses TRBV5-4 and TRBJ2-2, with 8 bases that match TRBD2. Per the germline V gene, CDR1 is SGHNT and CDR2 is YYREEE (reference sequence). The CDR3 has 15 amino acids. V was pared by 4 bases and J by 6 bases, with 8 bases of the junction left unmatched.

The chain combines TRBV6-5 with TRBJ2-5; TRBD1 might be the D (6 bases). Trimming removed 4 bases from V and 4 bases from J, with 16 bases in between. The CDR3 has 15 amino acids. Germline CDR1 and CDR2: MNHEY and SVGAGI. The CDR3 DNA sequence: TGTGCCAGCAGTTTCAGGGGTGCTAGCTTAGAGACCCAGTACTTC. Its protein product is CASSFRGASLETQYF.

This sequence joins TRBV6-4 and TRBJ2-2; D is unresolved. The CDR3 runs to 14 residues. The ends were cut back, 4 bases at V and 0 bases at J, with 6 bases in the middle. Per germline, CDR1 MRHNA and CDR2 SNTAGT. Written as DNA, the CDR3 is TGTGCCAGCAGTGCTGTTACGAACACCGGGGAGCTGTTTTTT. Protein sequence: CASSAVTNTGELFF.

The CDR3 nucleotides are TGTGCCGGCATAGCCCGGCTAGCGGGAAACTCCTACGAGCAGTACTTC. Its protein is CAGIARLAGNSYEQYF. The V call is TRBV6-9, the J call TRBJ2-7; 9 bases align to TRBD2. The CDR3 is made up of 16 amino acids. Germline V lookup: CDR1 MNHGY, CDR2 SVAAGI. With V trimmed by 11 bases and J by 0 bases, 14 bases remained unmatched.